A selection of T cell receptor beta chains follows, all from one sample in a study of Graves' ophthalmopathy and Graves' hyperthyroidism. Via MiXCR, TCRdb re-called the multiplex PCR reads, giving one row per CDR3 protein. The sample lists hundreds of thousands of distinct CDR3 sequences, 22% occurring once. The sample consisted of peripheral blood. Receptors were obtained from a young woman with stable Graves' hyperthyroidism. Some clones in this sample may be carry-over from other donors' samples. The CDR3 runs from the conserved cysteine through the conserved F or W. The D gene is left open where the match is weak. A row's size may be missing; if present it is once, few, many or a size class.

size: many
D: TRBD1
V: TRBV5-1
J: TRBJ1-6
DNA: TGCGCCAGCAGCTACGGACAGGGTGATAATTCACCCCTCCACTTT
CDR3: CASSYGQGDNSPLHF

size: many
D: TRBD1
V: TRBV6-1
J: TRBJ1-3
DNA: TGTGCCAGCGCGACAGGGCGCTCTGGAAACACCATATATTTT
CDR3: CASATGRSGNTIYF

size: many
D: TRBD1
V: TRBV6-5
J: TRBJ1-3
DNA: TGTGCCAGCAGAGCAGGGGGCTCTGGAAACACCATATATTTT
CDR3: CASRAGGSGNTIYF

size: many
D: TRBD1
V: TRBV7-3
J: TRBJ1-6
DNA: TGTGCCAGCAGCTTAGGGACAGGGATCAATTCACCCCTCCACTTT
CDR3: CASSLGTGINSPLHF

size: many
D: -
V: TRBV6-2/TRBV6-3
J: TRBJ1-2
DNA: TGTGCCAGCAGCAAGGAAGGGTTTAACTATGGCTACACCTTC
CDR3: CASSKEGFNYGYTF

size: many
D: -
V: TRBV29-1
J: TRBJ1-2
DNA: TGCAGCGTTCGTCCGCTGACAGCTATGGTGTATTCCTATGGCTACACCTTC
CDR3: CSVRPLTAMVYSYGYTF

size: few
D: -
V: TRBV28
J: TRBJ1-2
DNA: TGTGCCAGCAGTTTTTCTCTACAGGGAACGGGTTTAGTTGGGTACACCTTC
CDR3: CASSFSLQGTGLVGYTF

size: many
D: -
V: TRBV28
J: TRBJ1-6
DNA: TGTGCCAGCAGACCGACCTGGGGCTCACCCCTCCACTTT
CDR3: CASRPTWGSPLHF

size: many
D: -
V: TRBV29-1
J: TRBJ2-5
DNA: TGCAGCGTTGAACGGCAAGAGACCCAGTACTTC
CDR3: CSVERQETQYF

size: -
D: -
V: TRBV7-8
J: TRBJ1-3
DNA: TGTGCCAGCAGCCCGATTGTAGGGACCTCTGGAAACACCATATATTTT
CDR3: CASSPIVGTSGNTIYF

size: -
D: -
V: TRBV6-1
J: TRBJ2-2
DNA: TGTGCCAGCACCTCGGCACCAAACACCGGGGAGCTGTTTTTT
CDR3: CASTSAPNTGELFF

size: many
D: TRBD1
V: TRBV6-2/TRBV6-3
J: TRBJ1-5
DNA: TGTGCCAGCGGAACCGGGACAGGGGTCTCTTATGGCAATCAGCCCCAGCATTTT
CDR3: CASGTGTGVSYGNQPQHF

size: many
D: -
V: TRBV9
J: TRBJ2-5
DNA: TGTGCCAGCAGCGTAGCCACAAGCCAAGAGACCCAGTACTTC
CDR3: CASSVATSQETQYF

size: -
D: -
V: TRBV5-1
J: TRBJ1-1
DNA: TGCGCCAGCAGCTTGTTCTTCGGGACGGCCGAAGCTTTCTTT
CDR3: CASSLFFGTAEAFF

size: many
D: TRBD1
V: TRBV7-9
J: TRBJ2-7
DNA: TGTGCCAGCAGCCCTGGACAGGGGGAGGGTGAGCAGTACTTC
CDR3: CASSPGQGEGEQYF

size: once
D: -
V: TRBV6-5
J: TRBJ1-6
DNA: TGTGCCAGCAGTTACGCGCAGTTGAATTCACCCCTCCACTTT
CDR3: CASSYAQLNSPLHF

size: many
D: TRBD1
V: TRBV28
J: TRBJ1-2
DNA: TGTGCCAGCAGCGACCTTGGGACAGAAAACTATGGCTACACCTTC
CDR3: CASSDLGTENYGYTF

size: many
D: -
V: TRBV28
J: TRBJ2-2
DNA: TGTGCCAGCCGAATTAGGGTCGATTACACCGGGGAGCTGTTTTTT
CDR3: CASRIRVDYTGELFF

size: -
D: TRBD2
V: TRBV6-5
J: TRBJ2-4
DNA: TGTGCCAGCAGTTATGGGGGACTAGCGGCAGCCAAAAACATTCAGTACTTC
CDR3: CASSYGGLAAAKNIQYF

size: -
D: TRBD2
V: TRBV6-5
J: TRBJ2-7
DNA: TGTGCCAGCAGTTTAAAGGGTCTAGCGGGCGCCTACGAGCAGTACTTC
CDR3: CASSLKGLAGAYEQYF

size: many
D: TRBD1
V: TRBV30
J: TRBJ2-7
DNA: TGTGCCTGGAGTGGGGGTACCCGGGACAGGGGGTCCTACGAGCAGTACTTC
CDR3: CAWSGGTRDRGSYEQYF

size: many
D: -
V: TRBV4-1
J: TRBJ1-1
DNA: TGCGCCAGCAGCCAGGGTCTGGGGAACACTGAAGCTTTCTTT
CDR3: CASSQGLGNTEAFF

size: few
D: -
V: TRBV24-1
J: TRBJ1-2
DNA: TGTGCCACCATAACGGGACCAGCTAACTATGGCTACACCTTC
CDR3: CATITGPANYGYTF

size: few
D: TRBD1
V: TRBV12-3/TRBV12-4
J: TRBJ1-2
DNA: TGTGCCAGCAGCAGGTCGGACAGGGGCTACACCTTC
CDR3: CASSRSDRGYTF

size: -
D: -
V: TRBV6-5
J: TRBJ1-6
DNA: TGTGCCAGCAGTTATCAACACCAGGACGCGGGGTTTCCCCTCCACTTT
CDR3: CASSYQHQDAGFPLHF

size: many
D: -
V: TRBV27
J: TRBJ1-6
DNA: TGTGCCAGCAGCCAACGAAGGGACTCACCCCTCCACTTT
CDR3: CASSQRRDSPLHF

size: few
D: -
V: TRBV6-5
J: TRBJ2-5
DNA: TGTGCCAGCAGTTACTCGCCCACACAAGAGACCCAGTACTTC
CDR3: CASSYSPTQETQYF

size: -
D: -
V: TRBV6-2/TRBV6-3
J: TRBJ1-2
DNA: TGTGCCAGCAGGATAGACGGAGCTGGTGGAGACTACACCTTC
CDR3: CASRIDGAGGDYTF

size: many
D: -
V: TRBV7-4
J: TRBJ2-7
DNA: TGTGCCAGCAGCTTAGTCTTGACAGGCAGGGCCTACGAGCAGTACTTC
CDR3: CASSLVLTGRAYEQYF

size: few
D: TRBD2
V: TRBV5-1
J: TRBJ2-5
DNA: TGCGCCAGCAGCTCATACGGGACTAGCGCCTACCAAGAGACCCAGTACTTC
CDR3: CASSSYGTSAYQETQYF

size: many
D: TRBD1
V: TRBV12-3/TRBV12-4
J: TRBJ1-2
DNA: TGTGCCAGCACCCCCGGACAGGGAAGGAGTTTCTTC
CDR3: CASTPGQGRSFF

size: -
D: -
V: TRBV27
J: TRBJ1-2
DNA: TGTGCCAGCAGTTTAGTCGCCCACAGCTCCTATGGCTACACCTTC
CDR3: CASSLVAHSSYGYTF

size: many
D: TRBD1
V: TRBV6-1
J: TRBJ2-7
DNA: TGTGCCAGCAGACCAACTCCGGGACAGAGTACCTACGAGCAGTACTTC
CDR3: CASRPTPGQSTYEQYF

size: many
D: TRBD1
V: TRBV7-2
J: TRBJ2-7
DNA: TGTGCCAGCAGCTTATTGCCCCGGGACAGGGGGCAAGAGCAGTACTTC
CDR3: CASSLLPRDRGQEQYF

size: -
D: TRBD2
V: TRBV12-3/TRBV12-4
J: TRBJ2-7
DNA: TGTGCCAGCAGTTTAGGTCAAAGACTAGCGGGGGACTACGAGCAGTACTTC
CDR3: CASSLGQRLAGDYEQYF

size: -
D: TRBD2
V: TRBV5-1
J: TRBJ2-2
DNA: TGCGCCAGCAGCTCTAGCGGGAGAAGCACCGGGGAGCTGTTTTTT
CDR3: CASSSSGRSTGELFF

size: -
D: -
V: TRBV18
J: TRBJ1-6
DNA: TGTGCCAGCTCACCATCGAGGGAGTCACACCTCCACTTT
CDR3: CASSPSRESHLHF

size: many
D: TRBD2
V: TRBV18
J: TRBJ2-2
DNA: TGTGCCAGCTCGGCTAGCGGGTCGAACACCGGGGAGCTGTTTTTT
CDR3: CASSASGSNTGELFF

size: few
D: -
V: TRBV3-1
J: TRBJ1-1
DNA: TGTGCCAGCAGCCGGGGTATGGAAGCTTTCTTT
CDR3: CASSRGMEAFF

size: many
D: -
V: TRBV6-5
J: TRBJ1-5
DNA: TGTGCCAGCAGTTACTCGAGTCCTAATCAGCCCCAGCATTTT
CDR3: CASSYSSPNQPQHF

size: -
D: -
V: TRBV28
J: TRBJ2-2
DNA: TGTGCCAGCAGTACCCGGACAGTTCTAAACGGGGAGCTGTTTTTT
CDR3: CASSTRTVLNGELFF

size: few
D: TRBD2
V: TRBV7-2
J: TRBJ2-7
DNA: TGTGCCAGCAGCTTTGCTAGCGGGGGGGCCGGTTTCTACGAGCAGTACTTC
CDR3: CASSFASGGAGFYEQYF

size: many
D: TRBD1
V: TRBV2
J: TRBJ2-5
DNA: TGTGCCAGCAGAGGACAAATCGGACAGGGGGCGAAGACCCAGTACTTC
CDR3: CASRGQIGQGAKTQYF

size: many
D: -
V: TRBV12-3/TRBV12-4
J: TRBJ1-5
DNA: TGTGCCAGCAGTCTACCGACGGGACAACTTAGCAATCAGCCCCAGCATTTT
CDR3: CASSLPTGQLSNQPQHF

size: -
D: TRBD1
V: TRBV11-2
J: TRBJ2-5
DNA: TGTGCCAGCAGCTTAGGGAACAGGGGGCAACCCATAGAGACCCAGTACTTC
CDR3: CASSLGNRGQPIETQYF

size: many
D: TRBD1
V: TRBV20-1
J: TRBJ1-5
DNA: TGCAGTGCAATCGACCCCGTGGGCAGGGGGAATCAGCCCCAGCATTTT
CDR3: CSAIDPVGRGNQPQHF